This T cell receptor beta chain was captured by sequencing in a study of T cells after yellow fever vaccination. This CDR3 region has 11 residues. Germline CDR1 and CDR2: DFQATT and SNEGSKA (reference sequence). V lost 2 bases, J lost 5 bases, and 5 bases lay in between. 5'RACE template switching produced TCR cDNA carrying a universal primer site and UMIs. TCRdb re-derived calls from the 5' RACE reads in MiXCR, one entry per CDR3 protein. This sample yields 200,000 to 250,000 distinct CDR3 sequences, of which less than 3.5% are seen a single time; around 3.3% belongs to the top ten. The source material was CD4+ T cells sorted from PBMCs, sampled 10 days after the yellow fever booster vaccination. The gene calls are TRBV20-1 and TRBJ2-3, with D uncertain. The clonotype originates from a man between 18 and 35 years old who received the YFV17D yellow fever vaccine. The CDR3 DNA sequence: TGCAGTGCTAGAATGCGAGATACGCAGTATTTT. It encodes CSARMRDTQYF.